This TCR beta chain emerged from a study of vaccination effects on CD4 cells after COVID-19. Study-wide points: Healthy vaccinees' vaccine-induced clones included only 1 of 255 that recognized common cold coronaviruses. The study found marked clonal contraction of infection- and vaccine-induced clones late after vaccination.

Assay used: immunoSEQ multiplex PCR; TCRdb lists only in-frame clones, some missing. The table shows approximately 30,000 clones, with roughly 73% occurring only once. Sequencing followed a ViraFEST assay step that expanded antigen-specific CD4+ T cells with viral peptide pools. When more than 9 days of culture had elapsed, CD4+ T cells were isolated. Recipients of the vaccine had no prior SARS-CoV-2 infection and negative nucleocapsid antibodies. Germline CDR1 and CDR2: MNHEY and SMNVEV (reference sequence). V lost 3 bases, J lost 10 bases, and 15 bases lay in between. The CDR3 extends over 13 amino acids. This clone was found a few times. Its antigen remains unknown.

The rearrangement uses TRBV27 and TRBJ1-2; weak D call: TRBD1 (5 bases). Material: CD4+ T cells from PBMCs cultured with HCoV-NL63 spike peptides, obtained before COVID-19 vaccination. The source is a human donor who received a COVID-19 vaccine. In DNA, the CDR3 is TGTGCCAGCAGTTTTTCACTGGGACGAATCTACACCTTC. Its translation: CASSFSLGRIYTF.